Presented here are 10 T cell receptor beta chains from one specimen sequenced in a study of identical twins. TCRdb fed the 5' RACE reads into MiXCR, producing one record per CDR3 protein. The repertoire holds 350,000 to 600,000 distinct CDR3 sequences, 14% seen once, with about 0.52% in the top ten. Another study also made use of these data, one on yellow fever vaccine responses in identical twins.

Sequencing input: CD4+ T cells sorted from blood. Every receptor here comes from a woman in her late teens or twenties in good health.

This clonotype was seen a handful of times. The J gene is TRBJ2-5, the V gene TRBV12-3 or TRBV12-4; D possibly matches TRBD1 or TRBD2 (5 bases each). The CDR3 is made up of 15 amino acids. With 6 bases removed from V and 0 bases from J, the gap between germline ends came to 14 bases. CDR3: CASRTGTSHQETQYF. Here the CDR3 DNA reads TGTGCCAGCAGAACCGGGACCTCACACCAAGAGACCCAGTACTTC.

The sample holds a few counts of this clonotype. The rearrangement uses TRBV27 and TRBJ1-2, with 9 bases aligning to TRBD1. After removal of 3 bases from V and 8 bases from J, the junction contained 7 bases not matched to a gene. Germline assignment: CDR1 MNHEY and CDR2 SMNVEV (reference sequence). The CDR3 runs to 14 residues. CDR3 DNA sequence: TGTGCCAGCAGTTTTTCGGGACAGGGCGGCGGCTACACCTTC. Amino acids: CASSFSGQGGGYTF.

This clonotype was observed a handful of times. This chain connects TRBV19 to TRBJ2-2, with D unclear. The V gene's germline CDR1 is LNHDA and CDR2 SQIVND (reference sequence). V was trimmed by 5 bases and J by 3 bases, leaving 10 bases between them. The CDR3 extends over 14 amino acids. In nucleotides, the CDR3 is TGTGCCAGTAGTGTCCGGGCCGACACCGGGGAGCTGTTTTTT. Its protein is CASSVRADTGELFF. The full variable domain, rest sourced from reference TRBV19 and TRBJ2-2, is DGGITQSPKYLFRKEGQNVTLSCEQNLNHDAMYWYRQDPGQGLRLIYYSQIVNDFQKGDIAEGYSVSREKKESFPLTVTSAQKNPTAFYLCASSVRADTGELFFGEGSRLTVL.

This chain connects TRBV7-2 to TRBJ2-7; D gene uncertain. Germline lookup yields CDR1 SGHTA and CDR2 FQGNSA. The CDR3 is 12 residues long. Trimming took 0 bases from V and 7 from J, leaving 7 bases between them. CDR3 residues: CASSLAWKEQYF. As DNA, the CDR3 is TGTGCCAGCAGCTTAGCTTGGAAAGAGCAGTACTTC.

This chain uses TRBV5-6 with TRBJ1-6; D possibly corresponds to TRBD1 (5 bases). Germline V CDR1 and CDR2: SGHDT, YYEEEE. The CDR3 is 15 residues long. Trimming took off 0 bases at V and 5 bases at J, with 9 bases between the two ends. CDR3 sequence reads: CASSLVQVDNSPLHF. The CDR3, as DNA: TGTGCCAGCAGCTTGGTACAGGTCGATAATTCACCCCTCCACTTT.

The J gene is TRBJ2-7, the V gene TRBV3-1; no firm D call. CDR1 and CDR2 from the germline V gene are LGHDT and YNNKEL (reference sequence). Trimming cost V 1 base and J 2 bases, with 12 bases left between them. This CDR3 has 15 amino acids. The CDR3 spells CASSQVTDAPYEQYF. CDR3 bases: TGTGCCAGCAGCCAAGTGACCGATGCCCCCTACGAGCAGTACTTC.

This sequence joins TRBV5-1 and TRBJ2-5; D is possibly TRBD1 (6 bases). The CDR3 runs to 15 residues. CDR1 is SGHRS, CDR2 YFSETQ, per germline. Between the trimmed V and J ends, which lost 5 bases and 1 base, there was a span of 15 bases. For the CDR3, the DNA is TGCGCCAGCAGACAAAGAAACAGGGCCCAAGAGACCCAGTACTTC. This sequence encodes CASRQRNRAQETQYF.

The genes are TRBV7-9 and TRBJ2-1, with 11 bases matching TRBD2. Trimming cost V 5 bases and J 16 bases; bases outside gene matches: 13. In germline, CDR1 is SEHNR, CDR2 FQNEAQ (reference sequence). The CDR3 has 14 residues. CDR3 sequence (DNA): TGTGCCAGCAGCCCCCCCGGGACTAGCGGTTCCGATTTCTTC. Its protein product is CASSPPGTSGSDFF.

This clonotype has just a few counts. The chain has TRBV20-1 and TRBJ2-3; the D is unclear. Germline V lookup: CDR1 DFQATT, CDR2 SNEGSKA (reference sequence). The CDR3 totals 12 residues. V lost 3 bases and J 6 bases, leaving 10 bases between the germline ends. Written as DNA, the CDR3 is TGCAGTGCTAGCGCCCGGCCGGATACGCAGTATTTT. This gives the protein CSASARPDTQYF.

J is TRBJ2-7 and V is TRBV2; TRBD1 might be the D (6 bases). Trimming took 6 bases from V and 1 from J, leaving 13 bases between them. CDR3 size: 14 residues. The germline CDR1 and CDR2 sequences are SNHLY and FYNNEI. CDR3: CASRKDSASYEQYF. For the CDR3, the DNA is TGTGCCAGCAGGAAGGACAGTGCATCCTACGAGCAGTACTTC.